The next 9 T cell receptor beta chains were all read from a single sample in a study of blood T cell repertoires in COVID-19. Data came from immunoSEQ multiplex PCR; TCRdb stores just in-frame clones and leaves some out. The sample lists about 200,000 clones; approximately 85% were seen once. The specimen sequenced was PBMCs or T cells enriched from blood (not recorded which). Source of these receptors: a man aged 40-50 years with acute COVID-19.

The chain couples TRBV5-8 to TRBJ2-5; D might be TRBD2 (6 bases). The length of the CDR3 is 14 residues. Per the germline V gene, CDR1 is SGHTS and CDR2 is YDEGEE. The germline V and J ends were trimmed by 4 bases and 5 bases, with 15 bases remaining between them. The CDR3 DNA is TGTGCCAGCAGCGAAACCGGGGGTTCGGAGACCCAGTACTTC. It codes for CASSETGGSETQYF.

This chain uses TRBV6-5 with TRBJ2-2; tentatively, D is TRBD2 (5 bases). V was shortened by 6 bases and J by 7 bases, with 12 bases between the two germline ends. Per the germline V gene, CDR1 is MNHEY and CDR2 is SVGAGI. The CDR3 is 13 amino acids. The CDR3 bases are TGTGCCAGCAGCCCGGGGAAGGTCGGGGAGCTGTTTTTT. It translates to CASSPGKVGELFF.

The gene calls are TRBV7-9 and TRBJ2-7, with D maybe TRBD2 (6 bases). V was cut by 1 base and J by 0 bases, with 7 bases left in between. The CDR3 covers 14 residues. Germline values: CDR1 SEHNR, CDR2 FQNEAQ (reference sequence). The CDR3 reads CASSLGGDSYEQYF. In DNA, the CDR3 is TGTGCCAGCAGCTTAGGCGGGGACTCCTACGAGCAGTACTTC. The variable domain in full, completed from reference TRBV7-9 and TRBJ2-7, reads DTGVSQNPRHKITKRGQNVTFRCDPISEHNRLYWYRQTLGQGPEFLTYFQNEAQLEKSRLLSDRFSAERPKGSFSTLEIQRTEQGDSAMYLCASSLGGDSYEQYFGPGTRLTVT.

This clone has only a few counts. The chain couples TRBV12-3 or TRBV12-4 to TRBJ1-2; D not certain. Trimming shortened V by 4 bases and J by 6 bases, and 12 bases separated the two germline ends. The CDR3 length is 13 residues. This CDR3 is CASSSSVVDGYTF. CDR3 sequence (DNA): TGTGCCAGCAGTTCATCGGTGGTCGATGGCTACACCTTC.

The CDR3 sequence is CASSWQNIQYF. CDR3 coding DNA: TGTGCCAGCAGTTGGCAGAACATTCAGTACTTC. The genes are TRBV28 and TRBJ2-4, with no clear D. Germline loops: CDR1 MDHEN, CDR2 SYDVKM. Trimming removed 4 bases from V and 7 bases from J, with 5 bases in between. The CDR3 sequence is 11 residues long.

The chain employs TRBV19 and TRBJ2-2; 7 bases line up with TRBD1. This CDR3 has 14 residues. V lost 4 bases, J lost 6 bases, and 5 bases stayed unmatched. Germline CDR1 and CDR2: LNHDA and SQIVND (reference sequence). CDR3 in DNA: TGTGCCAGTAGTAAACAGGGGTCCGCCGGGGAGCTGTTTTTT. It specifies CASSKQGSAGELFF.

The chain uses TRBV9 and TRBJ2-7; no clear D. This CDR3 contains 12 residues. Germline V CDR1 and CDR2: SGDLS, YYNGEE. With 0 bases removed from V and 2 bases from J, the gap between germline ends came to 3 bases. The CDR3 region is CASSVDTYEQYF. Here the CDR3 DNA reads TGTGCCAGCAGCGTAGACACCTACGAGCAGTACTTC.

The chain employs TRBV28 and TRBJ1-1; D may be TRBD1 (5 bases). Trimming took 6 bases from V and 6 from J, leaving 20 bases between them. This CDR3 comprises 15 residues. Germline values: CDR1 MDHEN, CDR2 SYDVKM. Here the CDR3 reads CASSPRVTVNAEAFF. DNA of the CDR3: TGTGCCAGCAGCCCCAGGGTAACAGTAAACGCTGAAGCTTTCTTT.

This chain connects TRBV4-1 to TRBJ1-6; tentatively, D is TRBD1 (5 bases). Trimming shortened V by 0 bases and J by 10 bases, and 16 bases separated the two germline ends. Germline V gene data show CDR1 as MGHRA and CDR2 as YSYEKL. The CDR3 totals 16 residues. The CDR3 region has the DNA TGCGCCAGCAGCCAAGAGGCGAGACAGCGGGGATCACCCCTCCACTTT. Amino acid sequence: CASSQEARQRGSPLHF.